The sequence of this TCR beta chain was determined in a study of cytomegalovirus exposure and HLA in healthy donors. Regarding the study as a whole: A later analysis linked about 17,000 TCR beta sequences to HLA alleles at 0.05 false discovery rate. Association of a missense DCLRE1C variant with TCR beta V- and J-gene trimming was reported in a later analysis. Accurate prediction of most subjects' HLA-A and HLA-B alleles from TCR beta sequences was reported.

The CDR3 loop spans 13 amino acids. Germline CDR1 reads MNHEY; CDR2 reads SVGAGI. V lost 4 bases and J lost 7, with 11 bases in between. The primer mix had 60 Vbeta and 13 Jbeta primers. Per the study methods: In a later analysis, around 87 million unique TCR beta chains included roughly 11 million shared by two or more donors. Some clones are missing from TCRdb's copy, which holds only in-frame ones; the method was immunoSEQ multiplex PCR. D and trimming come from the DNA, and the V and J calls and clone size come from that table. Among more than 95,000 clones listed, approximately 75% were seen once. About this clone itself: Its antigen is unknown.

The chain joins TRBV6-5 to TRBJ1-5, with D perhaps matching TRBD1 (6 bases). The sample was PBMCs. This sequence was found in a man aged 50-60 years in good health and CMV-seropositive. As DNA, the CDR3 is TGTGCCAGCAGTTCCTACAGGGAACAGCCCCAGCATTTT. Residues: CASSSYREQPQHF.